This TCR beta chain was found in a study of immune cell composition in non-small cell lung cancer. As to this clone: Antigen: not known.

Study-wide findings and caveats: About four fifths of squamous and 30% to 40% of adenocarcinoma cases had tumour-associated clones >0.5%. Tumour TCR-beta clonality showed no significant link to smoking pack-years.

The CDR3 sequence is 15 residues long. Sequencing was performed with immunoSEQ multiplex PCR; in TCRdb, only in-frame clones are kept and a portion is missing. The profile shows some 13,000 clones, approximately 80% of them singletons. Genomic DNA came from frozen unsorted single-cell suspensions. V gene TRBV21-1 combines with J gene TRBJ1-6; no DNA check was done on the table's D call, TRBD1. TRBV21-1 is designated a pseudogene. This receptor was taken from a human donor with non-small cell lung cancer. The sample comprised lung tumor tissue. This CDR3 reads CASTQGGRNNSPLHF. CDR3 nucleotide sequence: TGTGCCAGCACCCAAGGGGGTAGAAATAATTCACCCCTCCACTTT.